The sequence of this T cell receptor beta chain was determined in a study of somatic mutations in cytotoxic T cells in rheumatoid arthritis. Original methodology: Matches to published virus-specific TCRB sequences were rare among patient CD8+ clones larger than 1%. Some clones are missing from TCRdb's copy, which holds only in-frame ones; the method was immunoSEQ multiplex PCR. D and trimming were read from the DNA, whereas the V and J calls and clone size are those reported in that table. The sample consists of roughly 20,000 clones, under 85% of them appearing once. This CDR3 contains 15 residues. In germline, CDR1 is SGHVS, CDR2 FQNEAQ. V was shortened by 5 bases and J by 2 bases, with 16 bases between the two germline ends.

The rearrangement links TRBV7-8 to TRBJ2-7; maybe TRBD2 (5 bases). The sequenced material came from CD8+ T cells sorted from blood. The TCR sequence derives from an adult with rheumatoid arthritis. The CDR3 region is CASSPVAGGPYEQYF. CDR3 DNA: TGTGCCAGCAGCCCTGTGGCGGGTGGGCCCTACGAGCAGTACTTC.